These 7 T cell receptor beta chains were sequenced from one sample in a study of low-dose radiotherapy and immunotherapy resistance in tumors. Time point: after trial treatment. As to treatment: LDRT plus nivolumab, ipilimumab, low-dose cyclophosphamide and aspirin (RACIN trial). cDNA synthesis used a TRAV/TRBV-specific primer set for both chains. TCRs were put through roughly 20 PCR cycles of amplification with Phusion. A constant-region primer and the V-primer adapter served as the primer pair. Each CDR3 protein is one row after TCRdb ran MiXCR on the reads. The data hold approximately 100,000 distinct CDR3 sequences, with more than 20% observed a single time. The input for sequencing was PBMCs, taken after low-dose radiotherapy plus immunotherapy. The receptor source for this set is a male donor with prostate cancer.

This clonotype was picked up many times. The V and J genes are TRBV10-2 and TRBJ2-7, with D tentatively TRBD1 or TRBD2 (5 bases each). Germline CDR1 WSHSY, CDR2 SAAADI. V lost 2 bases, J lost 7 bases, and 24 bases lay in between. The CDR3 contains 17 residues. CDR3 protein: CASSEDRYGTPFREQYF. Here the CDR3 DNA reads TGCGCCAGCAGTGAGGACCGCTACGGGACCCCTTTTCGTGAGCAGTACTTC.

The sample holds many counts of this clonotype. CDR3 region: CASSGTGNSPLHF. Here the CDR3 DNA reads TGTGCCAGTTCCGGGACAGGGAATTCACCCCTCCACTTT. The V call is TRBV19, the J call TRBJ1-6, with 9 bases that match TRBD1. Germline values: CDR1 LNHDA, CDR2 SQIVND (reference sequence). V trimming: 8 bases; J trimming: 7 bases; junction bases outside the gene matches: 3. This CDR3 has 13 amino acids.

This clonotype occurred many times. V gene TRBV12-5 combines with J gene TRBJ2-7, with no clear D. There are 13 residues in the CDR3. The germline V and J ends were trimmed by 1 base and 0 bases, with 4 bases remaining between them. Germline V gene sequence: CDR1 LGHNT, CDR2 FRNRAP. This CDR3 reads CASGLGPSYEQYF. CDR3 nucleotides: TGTGCTAGTGGTTTGGGACCCTCCTACGAGCAGTACTTC. The whole variable domain, filled in from reference TRBV12-5 and TRBJ2-7, reads DARVTQTPRHKVTEMGQEVTMRCQPILGHNTVFWYRQTMMQGLELLAYFRNRAPLDDSGMPKDRFSAEMPDATLATLKIQPSEPRDSAVYFCASGLGPSYEQYFGPGTRLTVT.

This clonotype was observed many times. This chain joins TRBV12-3 or TRBV12-4 and TRBJ1-1; 9 nucleotides match TRBD1. V gave up 5 bases and J gave up 3 bases; unmatched junction bases: 4. This CDR3 has 14 residues. The chain's CDR3 is CASSNRGPYTEAFF. CDR3 coding DNA: TGTGCCAGCAGTAACAGGGGGCCGTACACTGAAGCTTTCTTT.

This clonotype was recorded many times. The chain has TRBV2 and TRBJ2-7; TRBD2 agrees at 7 bases. Germline V lookup: CDR1 SNHLY, CDR2 FYNNEI. V dropped 3 bases and J dropped 2; count of bases not matched to a gene: 10. The CDR3 is 16 amino acids. The CDR3 DNA reads as TGTGCCAGCAGTGATATGGGTCTAGCGGCTCCCTACGAGCAGTACTTC. This sequence encodes CASSDMGLAAPYEQYF.

Note on this clonotype: This clone may be a read error of a much larger clone one base away. The chain carries TRBV20-1 and TRBJ2-7; possibly TRBD2 for D (6 bases). There are 17 residues in the CDR3. V shed 2 bases and J shed 0 bases, with 20 bases lying between them. The V gene's germline CDR1 is DFQATT and CDR2 SNEGSKA (reference sequence). CDR3 DNA: TGCAGTGCTAGACGCCCCATACTCCGGGACTCCTCCTACGAGCAGTACTTC. Translating gives CSARRPILRDSSYEQYF.

In this sample, this clonotype turned up many times. The rearrangement uses TRBV9 and TRBJ1-5; D ambiguous. Trimming removed 0 bases from V and 4 bases from J, with 8 bases in between. The CDR3 length is 14 residues. Germline V gene sequence: CDR1 SGDLS, CDR2 YYNGEE. CDR3 region: CASSVGWQNQPQHF. Here the CDR3 DNA reads TGTGCCAGCAGCGTAGGTTGGCAGAATCAGCCCCAGCATTTT.